This section outlines one TCR beta chain sequence together with its context. Its matching antigen is unknown. This specimen comes from a study of T cells after yellow fever vaccination. Overall study: Fractions containing few cells were prepared with SMART-Seq v4 Ultra Low Input.

TCRdb re-analysed the 5' RACE reads in MiXCR, keeping a single row per CDR3 protein. The sample yields a few hundred thousand distinct CDR3 sequences, about a sixth seen once. Overall study findings and caveats: Primary-vaccination clones mostly resurfaced post-booster (more than 95% CD4, approximately 87% CD8).

The sequence came from a young man who received the YFV17D yellow fever vaccine. The sample in question was PBMCs, obtained roughly 5 days after the first yellow fever vaccination.

The CDR3 spells CASSQDAAGGLETQYF. The CDR3 DNA reads as TGCGCCAGCAGCCAAGATGCGGCGGGGGGTCTGGAGACCCAGTACTTC. The chain is built from TRBV4-3 and TRBJ2-5; 8 bases agree with TRBD2. Looked up from germline, CDR1 is LGHNA and CDR2 is YSLEER. The CDR3 runs 16 residues. The ends lost 0 bases at V and 5 bases at J; junction bases unmatched: 8.